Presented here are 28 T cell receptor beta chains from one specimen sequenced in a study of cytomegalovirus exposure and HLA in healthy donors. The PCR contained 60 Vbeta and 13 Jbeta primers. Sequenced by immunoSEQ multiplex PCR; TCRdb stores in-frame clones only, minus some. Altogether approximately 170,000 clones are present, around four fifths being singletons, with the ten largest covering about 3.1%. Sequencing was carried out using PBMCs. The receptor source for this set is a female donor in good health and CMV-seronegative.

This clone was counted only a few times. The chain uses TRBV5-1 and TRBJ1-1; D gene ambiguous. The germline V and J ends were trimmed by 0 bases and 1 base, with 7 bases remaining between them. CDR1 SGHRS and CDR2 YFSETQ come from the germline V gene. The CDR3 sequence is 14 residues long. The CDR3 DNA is TGCGCCAGCAGCTTGGCCCCCGGGAACACTGAAGCTTTCTTT. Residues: CASSLAPGNTEAFF.

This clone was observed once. CDR3 DNA: TGTGCCAGCAGCCATCGACAGGGGAACAATCAGCCCCAGCATTTT. It translates to CASSHRQGNNQPQHF. The J gene is TRBJ1-5, the V gene TRBV28; TRBD1 aligns across 8 bases. The CDR3 is 15 amino acids. CDR1 MDHEN and CDR2 SYDVKM come from the germline V gene. The junction had 7 bases not matched to a gene; V was cut back by 6 bases and J by 3 bases.

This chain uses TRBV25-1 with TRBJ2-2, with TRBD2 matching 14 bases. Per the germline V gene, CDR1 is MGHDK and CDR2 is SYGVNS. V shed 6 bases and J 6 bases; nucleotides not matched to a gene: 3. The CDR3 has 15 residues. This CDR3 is CASSVTSGRAGELFF. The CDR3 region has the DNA TGTGCCAGCAGCGTGACTAGCGGGAGGGCCGGGGAGCTGTTTTTT.

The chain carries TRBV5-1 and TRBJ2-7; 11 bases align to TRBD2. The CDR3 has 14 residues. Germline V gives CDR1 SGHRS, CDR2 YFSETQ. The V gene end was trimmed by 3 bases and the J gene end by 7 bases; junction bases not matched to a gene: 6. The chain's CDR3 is CASSSTSGVREQYF. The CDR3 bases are TGCGCCAGCAGCTCGACTAGCGGGGTCCGTGAGCAGTACTTC.

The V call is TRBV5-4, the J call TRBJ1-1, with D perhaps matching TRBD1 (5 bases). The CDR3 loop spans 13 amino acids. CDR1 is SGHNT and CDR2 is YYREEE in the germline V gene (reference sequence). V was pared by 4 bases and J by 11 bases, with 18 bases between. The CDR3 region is CASSTFQGIQAFF. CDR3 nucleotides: TGTGCCAGCAGCACCTTTCAGGGTATTCAGGCTTTCTTT.

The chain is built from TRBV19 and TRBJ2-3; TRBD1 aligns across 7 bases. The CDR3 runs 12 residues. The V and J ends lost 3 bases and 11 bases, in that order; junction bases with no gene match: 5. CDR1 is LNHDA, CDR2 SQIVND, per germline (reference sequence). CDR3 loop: CASSMRDSWQYF. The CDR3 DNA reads TGTGCCAGTAGTATGAGGGACAGCTGGCAGTATTTT.

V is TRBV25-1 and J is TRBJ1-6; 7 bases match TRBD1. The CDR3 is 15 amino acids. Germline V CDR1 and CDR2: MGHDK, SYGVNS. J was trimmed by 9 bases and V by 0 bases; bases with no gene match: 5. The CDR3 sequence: CASSEYGTVTSPLHF. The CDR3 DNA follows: TGTGCCAGCAGTGAATATGGGACAGTCACTTCACCCCTCCACTTT.

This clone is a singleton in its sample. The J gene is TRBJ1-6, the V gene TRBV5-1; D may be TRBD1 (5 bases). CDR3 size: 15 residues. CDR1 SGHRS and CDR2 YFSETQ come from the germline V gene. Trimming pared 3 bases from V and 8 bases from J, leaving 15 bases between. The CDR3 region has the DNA TGCGCCAGCAGCTGGGATGGAGGGGTAGATTCACCCCTCCACTTT. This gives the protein CASSWDGGVDSPLHF.

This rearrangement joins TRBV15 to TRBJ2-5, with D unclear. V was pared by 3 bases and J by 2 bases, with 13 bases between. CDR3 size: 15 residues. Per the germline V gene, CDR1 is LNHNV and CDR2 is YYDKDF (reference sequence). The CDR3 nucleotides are TGTGCCACCAGCAGTGATGACATGGGTCAAGAGACCCAGTACTTC. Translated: CATSSDDMGQETQYF. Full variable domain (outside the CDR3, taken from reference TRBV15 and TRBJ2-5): DAMVIQNPRYQVTQFGKPVTLSCSQTLNHNVMYWYQQKSSQAPKLLFHYYDKDFNNEADTPDNFQSRRPNTSFCFLDIRSPGLGDTAMYLCATSSDDMGQETQYFGPGTRLLVL.

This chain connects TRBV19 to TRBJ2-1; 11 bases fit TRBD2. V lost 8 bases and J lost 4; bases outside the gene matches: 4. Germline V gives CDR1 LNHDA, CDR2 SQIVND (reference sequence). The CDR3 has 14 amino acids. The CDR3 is CASGSGRGYNEQFF. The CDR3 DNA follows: TGTGCCAGTGGTAGCGGGAGGGGTTACAATGAGCAGTTCTTC.

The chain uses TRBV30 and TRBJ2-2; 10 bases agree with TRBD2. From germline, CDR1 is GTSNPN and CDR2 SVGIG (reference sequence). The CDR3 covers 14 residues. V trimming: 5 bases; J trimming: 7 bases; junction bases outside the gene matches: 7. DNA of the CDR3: TGTGCCTGGGCTTCACTAGCGGGATTCGGGGAGCTGTTTTTT. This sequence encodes CAWASLAGFGELFF.

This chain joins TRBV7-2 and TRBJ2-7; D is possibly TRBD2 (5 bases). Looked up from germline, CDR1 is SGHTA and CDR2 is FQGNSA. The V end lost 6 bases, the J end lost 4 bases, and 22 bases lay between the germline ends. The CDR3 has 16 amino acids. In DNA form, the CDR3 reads TGTGCCAGCAGTCGCTCTTGGGAACTAGTGGGTTACGAGCAGTACTTC. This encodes CASSRSWELVGYEQYF. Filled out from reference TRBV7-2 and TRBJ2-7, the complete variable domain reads GAGVSQSPSNKVTEKGKDVELRCDPISGHTALYWYRQSLGQGLEFLIYFQGNSAPDKSGLPSDRFSAERTGGSVSTLTIQRTQQEDSAVYLCASSRSWELVGYEQYFGPGTRLTVT.

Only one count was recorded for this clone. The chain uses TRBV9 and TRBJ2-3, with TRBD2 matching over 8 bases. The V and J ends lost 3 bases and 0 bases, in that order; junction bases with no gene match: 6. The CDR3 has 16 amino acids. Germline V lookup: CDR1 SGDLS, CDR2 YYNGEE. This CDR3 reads CASSARLASSTDTQYF. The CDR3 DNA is TGTGCCAGCAGCGCTCGACTAGCGTCTAGCACAGATACGCAGTATTTT.

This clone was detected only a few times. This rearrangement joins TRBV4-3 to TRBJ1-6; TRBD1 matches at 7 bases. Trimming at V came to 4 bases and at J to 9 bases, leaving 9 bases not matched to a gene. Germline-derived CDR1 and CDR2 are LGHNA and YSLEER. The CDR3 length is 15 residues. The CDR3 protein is CASSPTRQGSSPLHF. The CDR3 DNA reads TGCGCCAGCAGCCCTACCCGACAGGGTAGTTCACCCCTCCACTTT.

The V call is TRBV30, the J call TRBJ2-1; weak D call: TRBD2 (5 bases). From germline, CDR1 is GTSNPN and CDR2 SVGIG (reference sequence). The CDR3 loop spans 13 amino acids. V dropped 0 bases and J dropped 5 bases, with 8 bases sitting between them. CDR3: CAWSVSGNNEQFF. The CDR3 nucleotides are TGTGCCTGGAGTGTTTCCGGGAACAATGAGCAGTTCTTC. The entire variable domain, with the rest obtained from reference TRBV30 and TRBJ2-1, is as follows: SQTIHQWPATLVQPVGSPLSLECTVEGTSNPNLYWYRQAAGRGLQLLFYSVGIGQISSEVPQNLSASRPQDRQFILSSKKLLLSDSGFYLCAWSVSGNNEQFFGPGTRLTVL.

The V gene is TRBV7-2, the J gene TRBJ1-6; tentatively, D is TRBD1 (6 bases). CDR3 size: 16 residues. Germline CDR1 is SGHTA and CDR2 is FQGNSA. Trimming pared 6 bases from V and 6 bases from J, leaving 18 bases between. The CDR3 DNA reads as TGTGCCAGCAGTCGGCCGACAGGTCTCTCTAATTCACCCCTCCACTTT. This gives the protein CASSRPTGLSNSPLHF.

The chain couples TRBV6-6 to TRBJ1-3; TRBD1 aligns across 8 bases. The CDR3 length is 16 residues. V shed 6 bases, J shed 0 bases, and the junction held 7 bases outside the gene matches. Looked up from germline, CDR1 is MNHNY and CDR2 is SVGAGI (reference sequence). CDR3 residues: CASSDRGLNSGNTIYF. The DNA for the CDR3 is TGTGCCAGCAGCGACAGGGGCCTGAACTCTGGAAACACCATATATTTT.

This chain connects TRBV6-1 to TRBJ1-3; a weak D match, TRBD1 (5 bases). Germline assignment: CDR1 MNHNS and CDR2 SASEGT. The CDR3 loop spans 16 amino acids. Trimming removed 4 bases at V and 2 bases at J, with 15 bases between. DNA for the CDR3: TGTGCCAGCAGTGCAAATCTCAGGGAAGCTGGAAACACCATATATTTT. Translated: CASSANLREAGNTIYF.

The CDR3 DNA reads as TGTGCCAGCAGCGGGGGGAAAGCCTATACTAGCACAGATACGCAGTATTTT. Translation gives CASSGGKAYTSTDTQYF. The chain links TRBV7-2 to TRBJ2-3; D possibly corresponds to TRBD2 (6 bases). With 5 bases removed from V and 0 bases from J, the gap between germline ends came to 18 bases. The germline V gene has CDR1 SGHTA and CDR2 FQGNSA. The CDR3 contains 17 residues.

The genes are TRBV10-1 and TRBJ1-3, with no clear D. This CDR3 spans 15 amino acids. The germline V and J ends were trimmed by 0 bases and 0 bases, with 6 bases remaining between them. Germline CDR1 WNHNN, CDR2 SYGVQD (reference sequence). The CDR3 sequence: CASSESGGSGNTIYF. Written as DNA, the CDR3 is TGCGCCAGCAGTGAGTCGGGAGGCTCTGGAAACACCATATATTTT.

The CDR3 loop reads CASSIDIARGYEQYF. CDR3 in DNA: TGTGCCAGTAGTATAGATATCGCCCGGGGCTACGAGCAGTACTTC. The rearrangement joins TRBV19 to TRBJ2-7; weak D call: TRBD2 (5 bases). The germline V gene has CDR1 LNHDA and CDR2 SQIVND (reference sequence). V was pared by 0 bases and J by 3 bases, with 12 bases between. The CDR3 is 15 residues long.

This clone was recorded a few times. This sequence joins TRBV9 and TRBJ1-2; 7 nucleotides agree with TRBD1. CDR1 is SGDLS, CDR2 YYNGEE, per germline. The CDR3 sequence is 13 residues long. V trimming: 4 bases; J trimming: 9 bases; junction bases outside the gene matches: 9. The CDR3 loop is CASSSQPGQRYTF. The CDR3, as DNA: TGTGCCAGCAGCTCCCAGCCGGGACAGCGCTACACCTTC. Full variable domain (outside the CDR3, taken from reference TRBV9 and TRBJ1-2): DSGVTQTPKHLITATGQRVTLRCSPRSGDLSVYWYQQSLDQGLQFLIQYYNGEERAKGNILERFSAQQFPDLHSELNLSSLELGDSALYFCASSSQPGQRYTFGSGTRLTVV.

The CDR3 DNA reads TGTGCCAGCAGCTTAGGCCAAGCGGGAGGGCCCGGGGAGCTGTTTTTT. It encodes CASSLGQAGGPGELFF. The chain has TRBV7-2 and TRBJ2-2; 10 bases fit TRBD2. Trimming took 1 base from V and 6 from J; bases not matched to a gene: 5. Germline CDR1 is SGHTA and CDR2 is FQGNSA. This CDR3 spans 16 amino acids.

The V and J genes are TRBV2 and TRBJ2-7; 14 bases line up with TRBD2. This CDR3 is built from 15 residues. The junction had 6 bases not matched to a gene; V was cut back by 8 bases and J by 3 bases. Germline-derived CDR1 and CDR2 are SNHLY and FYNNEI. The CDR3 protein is CASRIGTSGGYEQYF. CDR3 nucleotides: TGTGCCAGCCGAATCGGGACTAGCGGGGGCTACGAGCAGTACTTC.

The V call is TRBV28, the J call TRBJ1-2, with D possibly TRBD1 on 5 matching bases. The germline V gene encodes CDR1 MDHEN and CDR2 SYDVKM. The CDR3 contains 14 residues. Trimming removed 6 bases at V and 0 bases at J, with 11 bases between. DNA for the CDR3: TGTGCCAGCAGCGGACATACTGCTAACTATGGCTACACCTTC. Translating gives CASSGHTANYGYTF.

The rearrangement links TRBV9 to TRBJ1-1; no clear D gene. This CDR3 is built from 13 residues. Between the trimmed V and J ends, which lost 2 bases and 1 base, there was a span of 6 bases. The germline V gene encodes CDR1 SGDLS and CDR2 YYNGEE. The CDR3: CASSVYQNTEAFF. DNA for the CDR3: TGTGCCAGCAGCGTCTATCAGAACACTGAAGCTTTCTTT.

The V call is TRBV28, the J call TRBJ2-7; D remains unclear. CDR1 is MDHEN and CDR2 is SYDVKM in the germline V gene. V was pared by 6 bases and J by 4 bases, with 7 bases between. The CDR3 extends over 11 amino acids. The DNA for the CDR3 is TGTGCCAGCAGGGAGTCTTACGAGCAGTACTTC. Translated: CASRESYEQYF.

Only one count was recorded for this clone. CDR3 nucleotide sequence: TGTGCCAGTAGCTACAGCGGGAGGGGGGACCACGAGCAGTACTTC. Translating it yields CASSYSGRGDHEQYF. The chain links TRBV19 to TRBJ2-7; TRBD2 matches at 10 bases. CDR1 and CDR2 (germline): LNHDA, SQIVND (reference sequence). The ends lost 6 bases at V and 5 bases at J; junction bases unmatched: 10. This CDR3 spans 15 amino acids.